A selection of T cell receptor beta chains follows, all from one sample in a study of blood T cell repertoires in COVID-19. Sequencing was performed with immunoSEQ multiplex PCR; in TCRdb, only in-frame clones are kept and a portion is missing. The table lists some 40,000 clones, 82% of them singletons, with 11% to 15% in the top ten. The sequencing input was peripheral blood. The receptor source for this set is a human donor in a cohort sampled during active COVID-19. CDR3s include the opening cysteine and the closing phenylalanine or tryptophan.

TRBV6-5	TRBJ1-5	15	CASSLRGTGGQPQHF
TRBV3-1/TRBV3-2	TRBJ2-7	16	CASSQGALADSYEQYF
TRBV6-6	TRBJ2-7	13	CASSYSESYEQYF
TRBV3-1/TRBV3-2	TRBJ1-3	14	CASSQDASGNTIYF
TRBV29-1	TRBJ2-1	13	CSVASGLYNEQFF
TRBV7-6	TRBJ2-5	15	CASSLSAGNQETQYF
TRBV3-1/TRBV3-2	TRBJ2-5	15	CASSSRTSVKETQYF
TRBV18	TRBJ1-5	13	CASSAGSDQPQHF
TRBV27	TRBJ2-1	16	CASSLSGVSVGGEQFF
TRBV19	TRBJ2-5	14	CASSMDRGRKTQYF
TRBV7-8	TRBJ2-7	14	CASSWGQGEGEQYF
TRBV11-3	TRBJ2-1	17	CASSLEGSQISYNEQFF
TRBV28	TRBJ1-4	15	CASSPETGALWKLFF
TRBV28	TRBJ2-5	15	CASRTGGGPQWTQYF
TRBV5-1	TRBJ2-7	14	CASSYLAGAHEQYF
TRBV6-2/TRBV6-3	TRBJ1-2	11	CASSYSRGYTF
TRBV7-2	TRBJ2-7	15	CASSLHGGLEYEQYF
TRBV20-1	TRBJ1-5	15	CSASSPGTGLQPQHF
TRBV7-2	TRBJ2-7	12	CASSLAQGNQYF